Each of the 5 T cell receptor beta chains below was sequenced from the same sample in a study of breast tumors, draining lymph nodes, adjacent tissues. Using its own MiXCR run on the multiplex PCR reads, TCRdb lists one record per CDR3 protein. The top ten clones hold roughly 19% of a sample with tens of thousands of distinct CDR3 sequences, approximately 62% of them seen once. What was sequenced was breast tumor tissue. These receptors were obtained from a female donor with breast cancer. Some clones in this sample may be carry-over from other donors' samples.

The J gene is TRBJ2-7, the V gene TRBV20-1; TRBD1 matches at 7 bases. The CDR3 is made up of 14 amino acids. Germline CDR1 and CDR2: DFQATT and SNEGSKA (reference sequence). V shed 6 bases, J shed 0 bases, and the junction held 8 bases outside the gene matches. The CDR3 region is CSASATGSSYEQYF. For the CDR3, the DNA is TGCAGTGCGTCGGCGACAGGGAGCTCCTACGAGCAGTACTTC.

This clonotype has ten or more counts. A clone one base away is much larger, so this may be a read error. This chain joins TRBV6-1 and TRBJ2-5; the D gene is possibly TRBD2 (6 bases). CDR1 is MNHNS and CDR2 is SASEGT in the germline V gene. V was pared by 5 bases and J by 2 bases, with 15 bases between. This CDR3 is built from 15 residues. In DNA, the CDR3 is TGTGCCAGCAGTCGGGGCGGGGTGGGTCAAGAGACCCAGTACTTC. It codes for CASSRGGVGQETQYF.

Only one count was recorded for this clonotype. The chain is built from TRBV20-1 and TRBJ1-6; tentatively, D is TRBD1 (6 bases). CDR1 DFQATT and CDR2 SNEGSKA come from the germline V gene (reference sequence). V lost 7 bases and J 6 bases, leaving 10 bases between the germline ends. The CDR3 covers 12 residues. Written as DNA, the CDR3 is TGCAGTGTTCCGGACAGTAATTCACCCCTCCACTTT. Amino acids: CSVPDSNSPLHF.

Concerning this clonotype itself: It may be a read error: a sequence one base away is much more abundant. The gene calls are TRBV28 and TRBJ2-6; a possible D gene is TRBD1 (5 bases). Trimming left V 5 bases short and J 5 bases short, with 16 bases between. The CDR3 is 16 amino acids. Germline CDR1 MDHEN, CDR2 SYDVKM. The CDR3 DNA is TGTGCCAGCAGTCCTTCCAGGGAAACAAGGGCCAACGTCCTGACTTTC. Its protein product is CASSPSRETRANVLTF.

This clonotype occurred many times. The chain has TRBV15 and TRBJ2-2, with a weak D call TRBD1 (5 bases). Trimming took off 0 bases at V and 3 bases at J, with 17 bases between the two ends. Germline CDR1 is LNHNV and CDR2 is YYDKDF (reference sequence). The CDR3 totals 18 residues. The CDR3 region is CATSRDFGQGRDTGELFF. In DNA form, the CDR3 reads TGTGCCACCAGCAGAGATTTCGGCCAGGGTAGAGACACCGGGGAGCTGTTTTTT.